This T cell receptor (beta chain) was found in a study of blood T cell repertoires in COVID-19. This table comes from immunoSEQ multiplex PCR, and its TCRdb copy is limited to in-frame clones, with some not included. Among around 45,000 clones listed, 55% to 75% were seen once. A note on this clone: The junction departs from the called germline gene at one end, perhaps through a read error.

This sequence originates from a man at least 80 years old with acute or convalescent COVID-19. Sequenced: peripheral blood.

The CDR3 is CASSAGTKEIQYF. CDR3 coding DNA: TGCGCCAGCAGCGCCGGGACTAAAGAGATCCAGTACTTC. The rearrangement joins TRBV5-1 to TRBJ2-5; 7 bases line up with TRBD2. Germline lookup yields CDR1 SGHRS and CDR2 YFSETQ. This CDR3 comprises 13 residues.